This TCR beta chain was obtained from a study of beta chain features in type 1 diabetes. The study's findings and limits: Resolution of whether HLA type affects TCRB rearrangement was not achieved here.

The isolated RNA, all of it, was reverse transcribed, so expressed TCRB transcripts were what got sequenced. TCRdb keeps only in-frame clones here, not all; method: immunoSEQ multiplex PCR. The sample carries 200,000 to 300,000 clones, roughly an eighth recorded once. This clone was seen only a few times. Its antigen is unknown. The sequence derives from a woman aged 40 to 55 in good health. Sequencing used naive CD4+ T cells from blood.

For the CDR3, the DNA is TGTGCCAGCAGCGGGAGAACCTCCGCGGCTCACTCCTACAATGAGCAGTTCTTC. It encodes CASSGRTSAAHSYNEQFF. The chain has TRBV9 and TRBJ2-1; no reliable D call. Germline V gives CDR1 SGDLS, CDR2 YYNGEE. The length of the CDR3 is 18 residues. Between the trimmed V and J ends, which lost 3 bases and 0 bases, there was a span of 19 bases.